These T cell receptor beta chains were read from a single sample in a study of OX40 agonist ivuxolimab in advanced cancers. Sequencing was performed with immunoSEQ multiplex PCR; in TCRdb, only in-frame clones are kept and a portion is missing. Among 55,000 to 90,000 clones listed, roughly 90% were seen once. The material sequenced was CD4+ or CD8+ T cells sorted from blood, taken in a trial of the OX40 agonist ivuxolimab. The source of these receptors is an adult with an advanced solid tumor such as melanoma, head and neck, liver or kidney cancer. CDR3s include the opening cysteine and the closing phenylalanine or tryptophan. The order of the fields is J gene, V gene, CDR3 protein.

>TRBJ1-2|TRBV4-2
CASSQARTGWDGYTF
>TRBJ1-6|TRBV6-6
CASSYLGDEGSPLHF
>TRBJ1-4|TRBV9
CASSARGDSGGKLFF
>TRBJ1-2|TRBV6-6
CASSYRDYGYTF
>TRBJ2-3|TRBV28
CASSLGLGGGFTDTQYF
>TRBJ2-2|TRBV7-9
CASSLSPRGGPTGELFF
>TRBJ1-2|TRBV20-1
CSVAVNYGYTF
>TRBJ2-1|TRBV6-5
CASSYGGNNEQFF
>TRBJ1-2|TRBV5-1
CASSLGQGERGYTF
>TRBJ2-2|TRBV11-3
CASSYTRDNLNTGELFF
>TRBJ2-6|TRBV29-1
CSVGFRVSGANVLTF
>TRBJ2-1|TRBV7-9
CASSPELAYNEQFF
>TRBJ2-3|TRBV4-1
CASSQGVRASGATDTQYF
>TRBJ1-2|TRBV27
CASSDQGFYGYTF
>TRBJ2-2|TRBV5-6
CASSLVVTGELFF
>TRBJ1-1|TRBV5-4
CATELSDTGGTEAFF
>TRBJ2-1|TRBV29-1
CSAATSGGGNEQFF
>TRBJ1-1|TRBV5-1
CASSTSGWGTEAFF
>TRBJ2-7|TRBV28
CASSQSDDEQYF
>TRBJ1-4|TRBV28
CASSLDTGSEKLFF
>TRBJ2-7|TRBV11-3
CASSRTLPDEQYF
>TRBJ1-1|TRBV19
CASRTLPGTNTEAFF